The entry that follows covers one T cell receptor (beta chain) sequence. This CDR3 contains 14 residues. Trimming stripped 7 bases from V and 4 bases from J, with 16 bases between. Germline values: CDR1 MNHEY, CDR2 SVGAGI. TCR beta chains were sequenced at survey level with immunoSEQ. Profiling relied on immunoSEQ multiplex PCR, and the TCRdb table lists in-frame clones only, not all of them. The repertoire holds some 68,000 clones, just under 95% seen once, with 4% to 4.5% in the top ten. Specimen: PBMCs. The V call is TRBV6-5, the J call TRBJ1-2; perhaps TRBD1 as D (5 bases). The source is a man in his forties with rheumatoid arthritis. The CDR3 DNA sequence: TGTGCCAGCACCTCTGGGGCGCAGGGCTATGGCTACACCTTC. Protein sequence: CASTSGAQGYGYTF.